This entry features one T cell receptor (beta chain) sequence. This sample was included in a study of T cell changes during pregnancy in multiple sclerosis. Assay used: immunoSEQ multiplex PCR; TCRdb lists only in-frame clones, some missing. The repertoire holds 29,000 or so clones, approximately 91% seen once, with roughly 6.8% in the top ten. V lost 0 bases and J 5 bases, leaving 13 bases between the germline ends. This CDR3 is 15 amino acids long. Germline assignment: CDR1 SGHVS and CDR2 FNYEAQ. The V and J genes are TRBV7-6 and TRBJ1-1, with D possibly TRBD1 on 6 matching bases. This clonotype was obtained from a female donor with multiple sclerosis, enrolled in a pregnancy study. The starting material was CD8+ T cells from peripheral blood mononuclear cells, obtained after pregnancy. The CDR3 DNA sequence: TGTGCCAGCAGCTTAGCGTTAGGGACAAGTACTGAAGCTTTCTTT. This translates into CASSLALGTSTEAFF.